The T cell receptor beta chain under discussion was sequenced for a study of blood T cell repertoires in COVID-19. Study summary: Specimens from acute and convalescent COVID-19 originated in the United States, Italy and Spain. The analysed material was cDNA or gDNA that came from T cells, B-cell-depleted T cells, or PBMCs.

How the authors handled the data: Reference gene primer amplification in the assay estimated nucleated cell counts. Using immunoSEQ multiplex PCR, the repertoire was profiled, and TCRdb retains in-frame clones only, with some absent. V, J and clone size reflect that table, while D and trimming were determined from the DNA. The sample yields under 300,000 clones, more than 85% seen once. CDR3 size: 17 residues. Germline V gene sequence: CDR1 MGHDK, CDR2 SYGVNS. Trimming cost V 5 bases and J 2 bases, with 16 bases left between them. The sequence was obtained from a woman in her 70s with active or convalescent COVID-19. The chain employs TRBV25-1 and TRBJ2-6, with D possibly TRBD1 on 5 matching bases. The sequenced sample was peripheral blood. In DNA, the CDR3 is TGTGCCAGCAGTCTGGGGCAGGGTGCCCCTGGGGCCAACGTCCTGACTTTC. Protein: CASSLGQGAPGANVLTF.